These T cell receptor beta chains were read from a single sample in a study of cytomegalovirus exposure and HLA in healthy donors. Libraries were prepared by immunoSEQ multiplex PCR; TCRdb keeps only in-frame clonotypes and omits some of them. The table shows more than 150,000 clones, with about four fifths occurring only once. Sequenced input: PBMCs. These receptors all come from a middle-aged man in good health and CMV-seronegative. CDR3s include the opening cysteine and the closing phenylalanine or tryptophan. Fields, in order: D gene, clone size, V gene, J gene, CDR3 DNA, CDR3 protein. A D gene is named only where the DNA matches it firmly. Part of the rows lack a size; the others show once, few, many or a class for expanded clones.

d_gene: TRBD2
abundance: few
v_gene: TRBV6-1
j_gene: TRBJ2-1
CDR3nt: TGTGCCAGCAGTGACCGACCTAGCGGATTTTACAATGAGCAGTTCTTC
CDR3aa: CASSDRPSGFYNEQFF

d_gene: .
abundance: .
v_gene: TRBV7-9
j_gene: TRBJ2-7
CDR3nt: TGTGCCAGCAGCTTAGCGAATGACTGGGGCTACGAGCAGTACTTC
CDR3aa: CASSLANDWGYEQYF

d_gene: TRBD1
abundance: .
v_gene: TRBV5-6
j_gene: TRBJ1-2
CDR3nt: TGTGCCAGCACGGACAGGTCCCGGGAGGGCTACACCTTC
CDR3aa: CASTDRSREGYTF

d_gene: .
abundance: .
v_gene: TRBV7-2
j_gene: TRBJ1-1
CDR3nt: TGTGCCAGCAGCTCTATAGGGGGGGCTGAAGCTTTCTTT
CDR3aa: CASSSIGGAEAFF

d_gene: TRBD1
abundance: .
v_gene: TRBV25-1
j_gene: TRBJ1-2
CDR3nt: TGTGCCAGCGCCAAAGGGGGCGCGGACTATGGCTACACCTTC
CDR3aa: CASAKGGADYGYTF

d_gene: .
abundance: .
v_gene: TRBV18
j_gene: TRBJ2-1
CDR3nt: TGTGCCAGCTCACCAAACAGGGAAGGATACAATGAGCAGTTCTTC
CDR3aa: CASSPNREGYNEQFF

d_gene: TRBD1
abundance: .
v_gene: TRBV5-1
j_gene: TRBJ2-7
CDR3nt: TGCGCCAGCAGCCCCGGACAGGTTAGGAACGAGCAGTACTTC
CDR3aa: CASSPGQVRNEQYF

d_gene: TRBD2
abundance: .
v_gene: TRBV28
j_gene: TRBJ2-7
CDR3nt: TGTGCCAGCAGTCGGACTAGCGGGGGCTACGAGCAGTACTTC
CDR3aa: CASSRTSGGYEQYF

d_gene: TRBD1
abundance: .
v_gene: TRBV2
j_gene: TRBJ1-1
CDR3nt: TGTGCCAGCAGTGAAGTCGTCCGGACAGGGGGCAACACTGAAGCTTTCTTT
CDR3aa: CASSEVVRTGGNTEAFF

d_gene: TRBD2
abundance: few
v_gene: TRBV9
j_gene: TRBJ2-1
CDR3nt: TGTGCCAGCAGCGTAGTAGTTAGCGGGGGGGCTGAGAGCTCCTACAATGAGCAGTTCTTC
CDR3aa: CASSVVVSGGAESSYNEQFF

d_gene: .
abundance: .
v_gene: TRBV18
j_gene: TRBJ1-2
CDR3nt: TGTGCCAGCTCAGTCAGGGGAGGCTACACCTTC
CDR3aa: CASSVRGGYTF

d_gene: .
abundance: .
v_gene: TRBV4-2
j_gene: TRBJ1-4
CDR3nt: TGTGCCAGCAGCCGGGAGCTAACCAGGGGCATTAATGAAAAACTGTTTTTT
CDR3aa: CASSRELTRGINEKLFF

d_gene: .
abundance: .
v_gene: TRBV18
j_gene: TRBJ1-5
CDR3nt: TGTGCCAGCTCACCCCCCGCGGGCAATCAGCCCCAGCATTTT
CDR3aa: CASSPPAGNQPQHF

d_gene: TRBD1
abundance: .
v_gene: TRBV25-1
j_gene: TRBJ1-6
CDR3nt: TGTGCCAGCAGTGAACCCGGGACAGCCAAATCACCCCTCCACTTT
CDR3aa: CASSEPGTAKSPLHF

d_gene: .
abundance: .
v_gene: TRBV4-2
j_gene: TRBJ1-4
CDR3nt: TGTGCCAGCAGCCAAGAACCAGCGGGACGGGTTAATGAAAAACTGTTTTTT
CDR3aa: CASSQEPAGRVNEKLFF

d_gene: TRBD1
abundance: .
v_gene: TRBV4-2
j_gene: TRBJ1-2
CDR3nt: TGTGCCAGCAGCCAAGATCTCGGCAGGGGGATCACCTATGGCTACACCTTC
CDR3aa: CASSQDLGRGITYGYTF

d_gene: TRBD1
abundance: .
v_gene: TRBV6-4
j_gene: TRBJ1-1
CDR3nt: TGTGCCAGCAGTGCCCACAGGGGCGGGAACACTGAAGCTTTCTTT
CDR3aa: CASSAHRGGNTEAFF

d_gene: .
abundance: few
v_gene: TRBV28
j_gene: TRBJ1-2
CDR3nt: TGTGCCAGCAGTTCGATAAACGCAGCGTATGGCTACACCTTC
CDR3aa: CASSSINAAYGYTF

d_gene: .
abundance: .
v_gene: TRBV7-9
j_gene: TRBJ2-2
CDR3nt: TGTGCCAGCAGCTTTCCGGGAACCGGGGAGCTGTTTTTT
CDR3aa: CASSFPGTGELFF

d_gene: .
abundance: .
v_gene: TRBV10-3
j_gene: TRBJ1-5
CDR3nt: TGTGCCGTCAGTGAGTCGTTGGGGGGAGCTCAGCCCCAGCATTTT
CDR3aa: CAVSESLGGAQPQHF

d_gene: TRBD1
abundance: .
v_gene: TRBV2
j_gene: TRBJ1-2
CDR3nt: TGTGCCAGCAGGGTAGAGACAGGGATATCAGGCTACACCTTC
CDR3aa: CASRVETGISGYTF

d_gene: .
abundance: .
v_gene: TRBV28
j_gene: TRBJ1-1
CDR3nt: TGTGCCAGCAGTTTACCCCAGGTGAACACTGAAGCTTTCTTT
CDR3aa: CASSLPQVNTEAFF

d_gene: TRBD1
abundance: few
v_gene: TRBV11-2
j_gene: TRBJ2-7
CDR3nt: TGTGCCAGCAGTTACGGAACAGGGGGCGCTGCCTACGAGCAGTACTTC
CDR3aa: CASSYGTGGAAYEQYF

d_gene: .
abundance: .
v_gene: TRBV10-3
j_gene: TRBJ2-3
CDR3nt: TGTGCCATCGCTTCGGTGGATACGCAGTATTTT
CDR3aa: CAIASVDTQYF

d_gene: TRBD1
abundance: .
v_gene: TRBV28
j_gene: TRBJ1-1
CDR3nt: TGTGCCAGCAGTATCCCTACAGGGGGCCCGTATGAAGCTTTCTTT
CDR3aa: CASSIPTGGPYEAFF

d_gene: .
abundance: .
v_gene: TRBV5-6
j_gene: TRBJ2-5
CDR3nt: TGTGCCAGCAGCTCCCCCCCAGGGTACCAAGAGACCCAGTACTTC
CDR3aa: CASSSPPGYQETQYF

d_gene: TRBD1
abundance: few
v_gene: TRBV6-6
j_gene: TRBJ1-4
CDR3nt: TGTGCCAGCAGTTACCCCGAAGAAGGGGGCAATGAAAAACTGTTTTTT
CDR3aa: CASSYPEEGGNEKLFF

d_gene: .
abundance: once
v_gene: TRBV7-2
j_gene: TRBJ2-7
CDR3nt: TGTGCCAGCAGCTTCCCGGGTGGCGAGCAGTACTTC
CDR3aa: CASSFPGGEQYF

d_gene: .
abundance: .
v_gene: TRBV18
j_gene: TRBJ1-3
CDR3nt: TGTGCCAGCTCAACCGACAGGACCTCTGGAAACACCATATATTTT
CDR3aa: CASSTDRTSGNTIYF

d_gene: TRBD2
abundance: .
v_gene: TRBV2
j_gene: TRBJ2-3
CDR3nt: TGTGCCAGCCAACGGACTAGCGGACCAGATACGCAGTATTTT
CDR3aa: CASQRTSGPDTQYF

d_gene: .
abundance: .
v_gene: TRBV5-8
j_gene: TRBJ1-1
CDR3nt: TGTGCCAGCAGCTTGCGAAGGCAGGATGAAGCTTTCTTT
CDR3aa: CASSLRRQDEAFF

d_gene: .
abundance: .
v_gene: TRBV30
j_gene: TRBJ2-5
CDR3nt: TGTGCCTGTAGATACCCGCCGGGGGAGACCCAGTACTTC
CDR3aa: CACRYPPGETQYF